These 8 T cell receptor beta chains originate from one sample sequenced in a study of yellow fever vaccine responses in identical twins. Each CDR3 protein is one row after TCRdb ran MiXCR on the RT-PCR reads. This sample has approximately 20,000 distinct CDR3 sequences, with around two thirds found just once. The sequences come from T cells from blood (PBMCs), unsorted or a sorted subset (not recorded which), collected before or after yellow fever vaccination (not recorded which). All receptors derive from a woman aged 18-29 years who received the yellow fever vaccine.

The genes are TRBV19 and TRBJ2-5; 7 bases are a match to TRBD2. Germline trimming cut 10 bases from V and 5 bases from J; bases unmatched to any gene: 10. CDR1 LNHDA and CDR2 SQIVND come from the germline V gene (reference sequence). The CDR3 extends over 13 amino acids. CDR3 bases: TGTGCCATCGCCCGGACTAGTCGGGAGACCCAGTACTTC. It specifies CAIARTSRETQYF.

The J gene is TRBJ2-7, the V gene TRBV6-9; D gene unclear. Germline-derived CDR1 and CDR2 are MNHGY and SVAAGI. V was shortened by 4 bases and J by 1 base, with 11 bases between the two germline ends. CDR3 size: 14 residues. The CDR3 protein is CASSFMTVSYEQYF. CDR3 bases: TGTGCCAGCAGTTTTATGACCGTGTCCTACGAGCAGTACTTC.

The CDR3 bases are TGTGCCATCAGTGAGGGGAGGACAGGGGATGGCTACACCTTC. Translating it yields CAISEGRTGDGYTF. V is TRBV10-3 and J is TRBJ1-2, with TRBD1 matching over 9 bases. Trimming at V came to 2 bases and at J to 6 bases, leaving 4 bases not matched to a gene. CDR3 length: 14 residues. Germline V gene sequence: CDR1 ENHRY, CDR2 SYGVKD.

This clonotype was counted a few times. The chain joins TRBV11-2 to TRBJ2-2; 9 nucleotides align to TRBD2. With 1 base clipped from V and 5 bases from J, the junction kept 2 bases outside the gene matches. Germline-derived CDR1 and CDR2 are SGHAT and FQNNGV. The CDR3 is 15 amino acids. The CDR3 DNA reads TGTGCCAGCAGCTTAGTTCTAGCGGGAACCGGGGAGCTGTTTTTT. Its translation: CASSLVLAGTGELFF.

The chain carries TRBV18 and TRBJ1-2; D gene ambiguous. Trimming took off 4 bases at V and 8 bases at J, with 14 bases between the two ends. The germline V gene has CDR1 KGHSH and CDR2 LQKENI. CDR3 size: 13 residues. The CDR3 loop reads CASSLGLIEGYTF. As DNA, the CDR3 is TGTGCCAGCTCACTGGGGTTAATAGAGGGCTACACCTTC.

The gene calls are TRBV5-1 and TRBJ2-1, with 7 positions matching TRBD2. The CDR3 sequence is 15 residues long. J was trimmed by 5 bases and V by 0 bases; bases with no gene match: 5. Per the germline V gene, CDR1 is SGHRS and CDR2 is YFSETQ. CDR3 region: CASSLDGTMNNEQFF. In DNA, the CDR3 is TGCGCCAGCAGCTTGGATGGGACTATGAACAATGAGCAGTTCTTC.

The CDR3 DNA reads as TGTGCCAGCAGTTATTCTGTGGCCAAAAACATTCAGTACTTC. It translates to CASSYSVAKNIQYF. The J gene is TRBJ2-4, the V gene TRBV12-3 or TRBV12-4, with D unresolved. This CDR3 has 14 amino acids. Trimming took off 4 bases at V and 1 base at J, with 8 bases between the two ends.

The chain joins TRBV28 to TRBJ2-7; D gene ambiguous. Trimming stripped 5 bases from V and 4 bases from J, with 9 bases between. Germline values: CDR1 MDHEN, CDR2 SYDVKM. The CDR3 totals 12 residues. This chain's CDR3 is CASSRVRYEQYF. CDR3 nucleotides: TGTGCCAGCAGTAGGGTAAGGTACGAGCAGTACTTC.